Listed below are T cell receptor beta chains from one sample, sequenced in a study of shared clonotypes between healthy human individuals. The method was immunoSEQ multiplex PCR; TCRdb's version includes in-frame clones alone and lacks a portion of them. Of about 2 million clones listed, about 95% are singletons. Source material: naive CD8+ T cells sorted from blood. Receptors were obtained from a man aged 18 to 29 in good health. Both conserved end residues are part of each CDR3.

J: TRBJ1-3
V: TRBV4-1
CDR3: CASSQVWTGGPGNTIYF

J: TRBJ2-3
V: TRBV4-3
CDR3: CASSQDRGLPSTDTQYF

J: TRBJ1-3
V: TRBV10-2
CDR3: CASSEGPSSGNTIYF

J: TRBJ2-7
V: TRBV11-2
CDR3: CASSLESGGYYEQYF

J: TRBJ1-2
V: TRBV7-9
CDR3: CASSLGAGYGYTF

J: TRBJ2-3
V: TRBV27
CDR3: CASSPTSGLWDTQYF

J: TRBJ2-7
V: TRBV9
CDR3: CASSSAGLAGHEQYF

J: TRBJ2-1
V: TRBV4-3
CDR3: CASSQEAVAGSSYNEQFF

J: TRBJ2-7
V: TRBV6-5
CDR3: CASRPQPRPYEQYF

J: TRBJ2-3
V: TRBV2
CDR3: CASSHSGGREPITDTQYF

J: TRBJ1-2
V: TRBV10-3
CDR3: CAISGGTAYGYTF

J: TRBJ2-7
V: TRBV23-1
CDR3: CARPGPSGAYEQYF

J: TRBJ1-1
V: TRBV7-8
CDR3: CASSLVRGRVAFF

J: TRBJ2-2
V: TRBV4-1
CDR3: CASSLPPGGNTGELFF

J: TRBJ1-2
V: TRBV6-6
CDR3: CATITRGTTENPKDTF